The 9 T cell receptor beta chains given below trace back to one sample, sequenced in a study of CD8+ T cells in alopecia areata. Researchers took lesional scalp punch biopsies and peripheral blood from people who were alopecia areata patients. As the sequencing template, cDNA was produced by extracting RNA and reverse transcribing it. Libraries were prepared by immunoSEQ multiplex PCR; TCRdb keeps only in-frame clonotypes and omits some of them. Seen here are more than 11,000 clones, approximately 50% observed once, and the top ten hold 11%. Sequenced material: skin, taken at week 0. The receptors were sampled from a human donor with alopecia areata.

This clone was counted once. This chain connects TRBV7-9 to TRBJ1-3; the D is unclear. The CDR3 spans 11 residues. Trimming removed 6 bases at V and 5 bases at J, with 5 bases between. Germline CDR1 and CDR2: SEHNR and FQNEAQ (reference sequence). The CDR3 loop is CASSLRNTIYF. The CDR3 bases are TGTGCCAGCAGTCTCCGAAACACCATATATTTT.

The J gene is TRBJ1-2, the V gene TRBV6-1; D remains ambiguous. From germline, CDR1 is MNHNS and CDR2 SASEGT. The CDR3 extends over 13 amino acids. Trimming pared 2 bases from V and 3 bases from J, leaving 7 bases between. The CDR3 sequence: CASSERGHYGYTF. DNA of the CDR3: TGTGCCAGCAGTGAAAGAGGGCACTATGGCTACACCTTC.

Only a few counts were recorded for this clone. The chain employs TRBV7-9 and TRBJ2-3; no reliable D call. CDR3 length: 16 amino acids. Germline V gene data show CDR1 as SEHNR and CDR2 as FQNEAQ (reference sequence). The V and J ends lost 4 bases and 6 bases respectively, with 20 bases between them. The CDR3 loop is CASSSGLSSLLDTQYF. The DNA of the CDR3 is TGTGCCAGCAGCTCTGGCTTATCGTCTCTTCTGGATACGCAGTATTTT.

V usage is TRBV27 and J usage is TRBJ2-5, with D maybe TRBD1 (6 bases). The DNA end is a closer match to TRBJ2-7, so the J assignment may be wrong. Germline lookup yields CDR1 MNHEY and CDR2 SMNVEV (reference sequence). This CDR3 has 14 residues. In DNA, the CDR3 is TGTGCCAGCAGTCCGAACCCCCAGGGGCACGAGCAGTACTTC. It encodes CASSPNPQGHEQYF.

This clone was counted between two and nine times. The chain recombines TRBV7-9 with TRBJ1-6, with D tentatively TRBD1 (5 bases). Per the germline V gene, CDR1 is SEHNR and CDR2 is FQNEAQ (reference sequence). The CDR3 length is 16 residues. Trimming cost V 6 bases and J 0 bases, with 12 bases left between them. The CDR3 spells CASSPGWDSYNSPLHF. The CDR3 DNA sequence: TGTGCCAGCAGTCCAGGGTGGGACTCCTATAATTCACCCCTCCACTTT.

This clone was counted only a few times. The chain employs TRBV18 and TRBJ2-7; weak D call: TRBD2 (7 bases). The CDR3 consists of 17 residues. Trimming pared 0 bases from V and 6 bases from J, leaving 21 bases between. Per the germline V gene, CDR1 is KGHSH and CDR2 is LQKENI. The CDR3 protein is CASSPPGAGGRLTEQYF. As DNA, the CDR3 is TGTGCCAGCTCACCACCGGGCGCCGGGGGGCGGCTTACCGAGCAGTACTTC.

This clone was picked up a small number of times. V is TRBV29-1 and J is TRBJ1-2; unclear D gene. The germline CDR1 and CDR2 sequences are SQVTM and ANQGSEA. CDR3 length: 12 residues. V was clipped by 4 bases and J by 4 bases, with 10 bases between them. The CDR3 reads CSVAVLAYGYTF. The CDR3 coding sequence is TGCAGCGTTGCTGTGTTGGCCTATGGCTACACCTTC. The entire variable domain, with the rest obtained from reference TRBV29-1 and TRBJ1-2, is as follows: SAVISQKPSRDICQRGTSLTIQCQVDSQVTMMFWYRQQPGQSLTLIATANQGSEATYESGFVIDKFPISRPNLTFSTLTVSNMSPEDSSIYLCSVAVLAYGYTFGSGTRLTVV.

The chain is built from TRBV2 and TRBJ1-6; D is unclear. V was clipped by 8 bases and J by 6 bases, with 20 bases between them. The length of the CDR3 is 16 residues. The germline V gene encodes CDR1 SNHLY and CDR2 FYNNEI. CDR3 amino acids: CASVAPAEFINSPLHF. The CDR3 DNA sequence: TGTGCCAGCGTCGCTCCCGCAGAATTTATTAATTCACCCCTCCACTTT.

Only a few counts were recorded for this clone. The chain combines TRBV10-3 with TRBJ2-7, with D maybe TRBD1 (5 bases). CDR3 size: 13 residues. Germline V lookup: CDR1 ENHRY, CDR2 SYGVKD. V dropped 4 bases and J dropped 3 bases, with 10 bases sitting between them. The CDR3 nucleotides are TGTGCCATCAGTGGTCAGGGCTTCTACGAGCAGTACTTC. Its translation is CAISGQGFYEQYF.